This record covers a single T cell receptor (beta chain). This entry comes from a study of blood T cell repertoires in COVID-19. About the research overall: Whether acute or convalescent, the COVID-19 samples came from the United States, Italy and Spain.

This CDR3 has 12 residues. The V gene's germline CDR1 is SGHDT and CDR2 YYEEEE. Trimming removed 4 bases from V and 4 bases from J, with 8 bases in between. The repertoire was sequenced with immunoSEQ multiplex PCR; TCRdb's copy has only in-frame clones and lacks some. In the table there are 100,000 to 150,000 clones, more than 70% of which are singletons. This TCR was recovered from a man aged 50-60 years with acute or convalescent COVID-19. V gene TRBV5-6 combines with J gene TRBJ1-2; D is unclear. Source material: peripheral blood. In DNA form, the CDR3 reads TGTGCCAGCAGCGAGGGTCTCTATGGCTACACCTTC. Encoded protein: CASSEGLYGYTF.